The 19 T cell receptor beta chains presented below share a single source sample, sequenced in a study of cytomegalovirus exposure and HLA in healthy donors. Sequencing used immunoSEQ multiplex PCR; TCRdb keeps in-frame clones, though not all of them. The data hold 150,000 to 200,000 clones, with 84% observed a single time. The sequencing sample was made of PBMCs. The receptors shown here come from a man aged 25-45 years in good health and CMV-seropositive.

This chain uses TRBV5-1 with TRBJ1-1, with D unclear. The germline gives CDR1 SGHRS, CDR2 YFSETQ. This CDR3 comprises 16 residues. Trimming removed 0 bases from V and 0 bases from J, with 12 bases in between. The CDR3 reads CASSLAVGDMNTEAFF. The CDR3 DNA sequence: TGCGCCAGCAGCTTGGCCGTGGGAGACATGAACACTGAAGCTTTCTTT. The entire variable domain, with the rest obtained from reference TRBV5-1 and TRBJ1-1, is as follows: KAGVTQTPRYLIKTRGQQVTLSCSPISGHRSVSWYQQTPGQGLQFLFEYFSETQRNKGNFPGRFSGRQFSNSRSEMNVSTLELGDSALYLCASSLAVGDMNTEAFFGQGTRLTVV.

This rearrangement joins TRBV27 to TRBJ2-1; D might be TRBD1 (5 bases). V was trimmed by 1 base and J by 8 bases, leaving 12 bases between them. Germline lookup yields CDR1 MNHEY and CDR2 SMNVEV (reference sequence). The CDR3 sequence is 14 residues long. The CDR3 loop is CASSLWQGVDEQFF. The CDR3 DNA reads TGTGCCAGCAGTTTATGGCAGGGTGTCGATGAGCAGTTCTTC.

This clone appeared a single time. The chain has TRBV30 and TRBJ1-1, with D tentatively TRBD1 (6 bases). The germline V gene has CDR1 GTSNPN and CDR2 SVGIG (reference sequence). The CDR3 is made up of 11 amino acids. V shed 3 bases and J shed 8 bases, with 10 bases lying between them. The DNA of the CDR3 is TGTGCCTGGAGGGGGACACGGGAAGCTTTCTTT. Its protein product is CAWRGTREAFF. Full variable domain (missing parts from reference TRBV30 and TRBJ1-1): SQTIHQWPATLVQPVGSPLSLECTVEGTSNPNLYWYRQAAGRGLQLLFYSVGIGQISSEVPQNLSASRPQDRQFILSSKKLLLSDSGFYLCAWRGTREAFFGQGTRLTVV.

A note on this clone: The junction departs from germline at one end; a sequencing error may be responsible. The chain carries TRBV6-1 and TRBJ1-5; TRBD1 matches at 8 bases. The length of the CDR3 is 13 residues. From germline, CDR1 is MNHNS and CDR2 SASEGT. CDR3 sequence: CAISQGAGQPQHF. In DNA, the CDR3 is TGTGCCATCAGTCAGGGGGCCGGACAGCCCCAGCATTTT.

This CDR3 is CATSRTGVGDTQYF. DNA of the CDR3: TGTGCCACCAGCAGAACAGGGGTCGGGGATACGCAGTATTTT. The rearrangement joins TRBV15 to TRBJ2-3; TRBD1 matches 7 bases. The CDR3 is 14 amino acids. Germline values: CDR1 LNHNV, CDR2 YYDKDF (reference sequence). The V and J ends lost 2 bases and 6 bases, in that order; junction bases with no gene match: 5.

About this clone: Different DNA sequences within this sample yield the same CDR3. The V and J genes are TRBV6-5 and TRBJ2-5, with D maybe TRBD2 (5 bases). Germline loops: CDR1 MNHEY, CDR2 SVGAGI. V gave up 6 bases and J gave up 5 bases, with 10 bases separating them. This CDR3 is built from 12 residues. CDR3 region: CASSYRGETQYF. The CDR3 coding sequence is TGTGCCAGCAGCTACCGAGGGGAGACCCAGTACTTC.

The chain has TRBV5-1 and TRBJ1-1; perhaps TRBD1 as D (5 bases). V lost 4 bases, J lost 1 base, and 17 bases lay in between. Germline V gene lookup returns CDR1 SGHRS and CDR2 YFSETQ. The CDR3 has 16 residues. CDR3 amino acids: CASSLLQAGRNTEAFF. The CDR3 region has the DNA TGCGCCAGCAGCCTACTACAGGCGGGGCGGAACACTGAAGCTTTCTTT. The whole variable domain, filled in from reference TRBV5-1 and TRBJ1-1, reads KAGVTQTPRYLIKTRGQQVTLSCSPISGHRSVSWYQQTPGQGLQFLFEYFSETQRNKGNFPGRFSGRQFSNSRSEMNVSTLELGDSALYLCASSLLQAGRNTEAFFGQGTRLTVV.

V usage is TRBV6-5 and J usage is TRBJ1-2; 7 nucleotides agree with TRBD1. CDR3 size: 15 residues. V lost 2 bases, J lost 5 bases, and 8 bases stayed unmatched. Germline V gene lookup returns CDR1 MNHEY and CDR2 SVGAGI. The CDR3: CASSYLRTGPYGYTF. For the CDR3, the DNA is TGTGCCAGCAGTTACCTACGGACAGGACCATATGGCTACACCTTC.

This clone has just one count. This rearrangement joins TRBV14 to TRBJ2-1, with TRBD2 matching 8 bases. Germline V lookup: CDR1 SGHDN, CDR2 FVKESK. Losses at the gene ends were 0 bases for V and 1 base for J; bases not matched to a gene: 2. The length of the CDR3 is 16 residues. The CDR3 loop is CASSQDAGGSYNEQFF. Written as DNA, the CDR3 is TGTGCCAGCAGCCAAGATGCGGGGGGATCCTACAATGAGCAGTTCTTC.

This CDR3 reads CASSPPLAVNNEQFF. The DNA for the CDR3 is TGTGCCAGCAGCCCCCCCCTAGCGGTCAACAATGAGCAGTTCTTC. The chain uses TRBV14 and TRBJ2-1; TRBD2 matches 7 bases. CDR3 length: 15 residues. The J segment lost 5 bases and the V segment lost 4 bases, leaving 8 bases of the junction unmatched. Germline CDR1 is SGHDN and CDR2 is FVKESK. The full variable domain, rest sourced from reference TRBV14 and TRBJ2-1, is EAGVTQFPSHSVIEKGQTVTLRCDPISGHDNLYWYRRVMGKEIKFLLHFVKESKQDESGMPNNRFLAERTGGTYSTLKVQPAELEDSGVYFCASSPPLAVNNEQFFGPGTRLTVL.

The chain links TRBV4-1 to TRBJ2-1; 10 bases fit TRBD1. The germline CDR1 and CDR2 sequences are MGHRA and YSYEKL. The CDR3 is made up of 15 amino acids. V lost 5 bases, J lost 7 bases, and 8 bases stayed unmatched. The CDR3 DNA is TGCGCCAGCAGCACCCGGGACAGGGGTTTTAATGAGCAGTTCTTC. It codes for CASSTRDRGFNEQFF.

The V gene is TRBV5-4, the J gene TRBJ2-6; tentative D call: TRBD1 (5 bases). The CDR3 runs to 17 residues. V dropped 4 bases and J dropped 0 bases, with 14 bases sitting between them. CDR1 is SGHNT, CDR2 YYREEE, per germline (reference sequence). CDR3 nucleotide sequence: TGTGCCAGCAGCGAAGCATACAGGAGCTCTGGGGCCAACGTCCTGACTTTC. Translating it yields CASSEAYRSSGANVLTF.

V and J are TRBV4-3 and TRBJ1-1; D is uncertain. The CDR3 runs to 15 residues. Germline V gene data show CDR1 as LGHNA and CDR2 as YSLEER. V lost 0 bases, J lost 4 bases, and 12 bases lay in between. In nucleotides, the CDR3 is TGCGCCAGCAGCCAAGATGGGCACGTGGGCACTGAAGCTTTCTTT. Residues: CASSQDGHVGTEAFF.

The gene calls are TRBV7-2 and TRBJ2-7, with a possible D match to TRBD2 (7 bases). CDR3 size: 14 residues. Germline V gene data show CDR1 as SGHTA and CDR2 as FQGNSA. V was trimmed by 4 bases and J by 9 bases, leaving 19 bases between them. CDR3 protein: CASSSPGGLTGQYF. CDR3 in DNA: TGTGCCAGCAGCTCCCCCGGGGGGCTAACGGGGCAGTACTTC.

The chain links TRBV7-3 to TRBJ1-1, with 10 bases aligning to TRBD1. The CDR3 has 13 residues. Germline CDR1 and CDR2: SGHTA and FQGTGA. The junction had 2 bases not matched to a gene; V was cut back by 6 bases and J by 4 bases. The CDR3 DNA reads as TGTGCCAGCAGTCGACAGGGGGCCACTGAAGCTTTCTTT. Protein: CASSRQGATEAFF.

The genes are TRBV15 and TRBJ2-7, with TRBD2 matching 12 bases. V was pared by 5 bases and J by 6 bases, with 20 bases of the junction left unmatched. Germline V gives CDR1 LNHNV, CDR2 YYDKDF (reference sequence). There are 19 residues in the CDR3. The CDR3 reads CATSHAVGLAGSNSGEQYF. For the CDR3, the DNA is TGTGCCACCAGCCATGCCGTTGGACTAGCGGGGTCCAACTCAGGCGAGCAGTACTTC. Full variable domain (missing parts from reference TRBV15 and TRBJ2-7): DAMVIQNPRYQVTQFGKPVTLSCSQTLNHNVMYWYQQKSSQAPKLLFHYYDKDFNNEADTPDNFQSRRPNTSFCFLDIRSPGLGDTAMYLCATSHAVGLAGSNSGEQYFGPGTRLTVT.

The rearrangement links TRBV5-5 to TRBJ1-4, with a possible D match to TRBD1 (5 bases). Germline values: CDR1 SGHKS, CDR2 YYEKEE (reference sequence). The length of the CDR3 is 12 residues. Trimming took off 7 bases at V and 4 bases at J, with 8 bases between the two ends. CDR3 sequence (DNA): TGTGCCAGCTCGGGACTTAATGAAAAACTGTTTTTT. Translation gives CASSGLNEKLFF.

The chain carries TRBV27 and TRBJ2-7; 8 positions match TRBD2. Germline V gene lookup returns CDR1 MNHEY and CDR2 SMNVEV (reference sequence). Germline trimming cut 7 bases from V and 3 bases from J; bases unmatched to any gene: 17. The CDR3 has 17 residues. The CDR3 sequence is CASTATGLGLGVYEQYF. The CDR3 region has the DNA TGTGCCAGCACCGCGACAGGACTGGGACTAGGGGTCTACGAGCAGTACTTC.

This clone was recorded a few times. The V and J genes are TRBV14 and TRBJ2-5, with D unclear. The germline gives CDR1 SGHDN, CDR2 FVKESK. The CDR3 length is 13 residues. The germline V and J ends were trimmed by 2 bases and 2 bases, with 6 bases remaining between them. For the CDR3, the DNA is TGTGCCAGCAGCCAAATCCTGCAAGAGACCCAGTACTTC. It encodes CASSQILQETQYF.